This T cell receptor beta chain was captured in a study of glioma-infiltrating T cells after dendritic cell vaccination. Primers: 60 V beta forward and 13 J beta reverse. Sequencing used immunoSEQ multiplex PCR; TCRdb keeps in-frame clones, though not all of them. The data show tens of thousands of clones, approximately 91% seen once. V was pared by 4 bases and J by 11 bases, with 14 bases between. Germline CDR1 and CDR2: MNHNS and SASEGT. The CDR3 covers 12 residues. Noted time point: after dendritic cell vaccination, including at tumor progression/relapse. Sequencing was performed on blood, taken after dendritic cell vaccination. The chain couples TRBV6-1 to TRBJ1-1; no clear D gene. The receptor comes from a human donor with glioblastoma. CDR3 DNA sequence: TGTGCCAGCAGTGCCCAGGAAGGAAAGGCTTTCTTT. This encodes CASSAQEGKAFF.